The clone carrying this T cell receptor beta chain was observed a handful of times. These data originate in a study of blood T cell repertoires in COVID-19. On the study more broadly: Both acute and convalescent COVID-19 samples were obtained from the United States, Italy and Spain. PBMCs, B-cell-depleted T cells, or T cells were the source of the cDNA or gDNA that made up the material.

Germline V gene sequence: CDR1 LGHDT, CDR2 YNNKEL (reference sequence). The V and J ends lost 7 bases and 6 bases respectively, with 25 bases between them. The CDR3 is made up of 16 amino acids. Authors' analysis steps: Counts of nucleated cells, estimated from reference gene primer amplification, were obtained. The assay was immunoSEQ multiplex PCR, and TCRdb's table has in-frame clones only and misses some. V and J calls and clone size are given by that table; D and trimming were obtained from the DNA. The top ten clones hold roughly 5% of a sample with fewer than 70,000 clones, around 76% of them seen once.

The chain is built from TRBV3-1 (or the pseudogene TRBV3-2) and TRBJ2-7; D gene uncertain. This clonotype was obtained from a human donor in a cohort sampled during active COVID-19. Source material: peripheral blood. In nucleotides, the CDR3 is TGTGCCAGCACCTCACTTGGTCGGATACTAAAGACCGAGCAGTACTTC. It codes for CASTSLGRILKTEQYF.